This TCR beta chain originates from a study of blood T cell repertoires in COVID-19. Study-wide background: From the United States, Italy and Spain came samples of acute and convalescent COVID-19. The analysed material was cDNA or gDNA that came from T cells, B-cell-depleted T cells, or PBMCs.

Original handling: Amplification from reference gene primers served as the basis for estimated nucleated cell counts. Data came from immunoSEQ multiplex PCR; TCRdb stores just in-frame clones and leaves some out. The V and J calls and clone size are taken from that table; D and trimming were inferred from the DNA. The sample has about 200,000 clones, 86% seen once; the top ten hold around 2.2%. The V gene's germline CDR1 is SGHTA and CDR2 FQGNSA. The V end lost 5 bases, the J end lost 10 bases, and 21 bases lay between the germline ends. The CDR3 runs 16 residues. Sequences were obtained from peripheral blood. This clonotype was obtained from a woman between 45 and 65 years old with acute or convalescent COVID-19. The chain uses TRBV7-2 and TRBJ1-6, with D maybe TRBD1 (6 bases). The CDR3 is CASSQNRENPKSPLHF. The DNA for the CDR3 is TGTGCCAGCAGCCAAAACAGGGAAAATCCTAAGTCACCCCTCCACTTT.